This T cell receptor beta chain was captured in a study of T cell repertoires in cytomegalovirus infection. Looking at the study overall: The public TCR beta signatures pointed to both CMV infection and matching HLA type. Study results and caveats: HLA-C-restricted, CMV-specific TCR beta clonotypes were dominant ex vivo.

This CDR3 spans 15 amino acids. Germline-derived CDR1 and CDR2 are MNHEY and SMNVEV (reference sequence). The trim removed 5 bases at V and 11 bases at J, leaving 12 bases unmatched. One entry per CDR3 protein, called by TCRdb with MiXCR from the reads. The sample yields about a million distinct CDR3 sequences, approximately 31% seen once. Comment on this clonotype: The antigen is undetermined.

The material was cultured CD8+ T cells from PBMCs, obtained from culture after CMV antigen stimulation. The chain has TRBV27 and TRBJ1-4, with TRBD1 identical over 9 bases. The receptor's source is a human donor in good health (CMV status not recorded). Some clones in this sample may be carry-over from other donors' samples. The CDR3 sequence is CASSPSGTGRVKLFF. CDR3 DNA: TGTGCCAGCAGTCCCTCCGGGACAGGGAGGGTCAAACTGTTTTTT. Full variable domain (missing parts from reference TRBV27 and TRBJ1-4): EAQVTQNPRYLITVTGKKLTVTCSQNMNHEYMSWYRQDPGLGLRQIYYSMNVEVTDKGDVPEGYKVSRKEKRNFPLILESPSPNQTSLYFCASSPSGTGRVKLFFGSGTQLSVL.